The present entry profiles one TCR beta chain with its context. Its antigen is currently unknown. These data originate in a study of T-cell memory formation after mild COVID-19. Overall study results and limits: Pre-infection memory contained some responding clones, which suggested that cross-reactive memory had joined.

TCRdb passed the 5' RACE reads through MiXCR, listing each CDR3 protein once. Found here are about 560,000 distinct CDR3 sequences, less than 25% of them singletons; the top ten hold 7.5% to 9.5%. V was trimmed by 5 bases and J by 8 bases, leaving 16 bases between them. Germline CDR1 and CDR2: MNHEY and SVGAGI. The CDR3 is made up of 14 amino acids. The clonotype comes from an adult woman who had mild COVID-19 (a few samples of this study predate the infection). Cell type and time point are not known. This rearrangement joins TRBV6-5 to TRBJ2-1; TRBD1 is a possible D gene (6 bases). The sample was PBMCs or a T cell subset sorted from them (not recorded which). The CDR3 spells CASSGMQGIHEQFF. Here the CDR3 DNA reads TGTGCCAGCAGTGGGATGCAGGGGATCCATGAGCAGTTCTTC.